The rows below give T cell receptor beta chains drawn from one sample of a study of identical twins. In TCRdb, the 5' RACE reads were re-called with MiXCR into one record per CDR3 protein. The profile shows roughly 500,000 distinct CDR3 sequences, 20% to 25% of them singletons. These sequences were also reported in another study, on T cells expressing NK-cell markers.

The sample taken for sequencing was CD4+ T cells sorted from blood. These receptors were obtained from a woman between 18 and 30 years old in good health. CDR3s include the opening cysteine and the closing phenylalanine or tryptophan. A D gene is named only where the DNA matches it firmly. Clone size, where shown, is once, few, many, or a class for clones that have expanded.

clone size,J gene,D gene,V gene,CDR3 protein,CDR3 DNA
NA,TRBJ1-2,TRBD1,TRBV18,CASSPDRGPSYTF,TGTGCCAGCTCACCAGACAGGGGTCCTAGCTACACCTTC
few,TRBJ2-3,TRBD2,TRBV20-1,CSATELAGMADTQYF,TGCAGTGCCACCGAACTAGCGGGGATGGCAGATACGCAGTATTTT
NA,TRBJ2-1,TRBD2,TRBV20-1,CTSGGGPYNEQFF,TGCACTAGCGGGGGGGGACCTTACAATGAGCAGTTCTTC
NA,TRBJ2-7,NA,TRBV9,CASSTRTNSYEQYF,TGTGCCAGCAGCACCCGGACTAATAGCTACGAGCAGTACTTC
many,TRBJ2-5,TRBD2,TRBV20-1,CSAGRGQETQYF,TGCAGTGCTGGGAGGGGTCAAGAGACCCAGTACTTC
few,TRBJ2-7,TRBD1,TRBV12-3/TRBV12-4,CASSSNPGQGTEQYF,TGTGCCAGCAGTTCAAATCCGGGACAGGGGACCGAGCAGTACTTC
NA,TRBJ1-1,TRBD1,TRBV18,CASSSYRGRTEAFF,TGTGCCAGCTCGTCCTACAGGGGACGGACTGAAGCTTTCTTT
NA,TRBJ2-1,NA,TRBV27,CASSRGGALPYNEQFF,TGTGCCAGCAGTCGTGGGGGGGCCCTTCCCTACAATGAGCAGTTCTTC
once,TRBJ1-2,TRBD1,TRBV13,CAFSSRPGTGIANYGYTF,TGTGCCTTCAGTTCGCGTCCCGGGACAGGGATCGCTAACTATGGCTACACCTTC
NA,TRBJ2-7,TRBD2,TRBV11-2,CASSLGGGGISYEQYF,TGTGCCAGCAGCTTAGGAGGCGGGGGTATTTCCTACGAGCAGTACTTC
few,TRBJ2-5,NA,TRBV20-1,CSARWGRETQYF,TGCAGTGCTAGATGGGGCCGAGAGACCCAGTACTTC
NA,TRBJ2-7,TRBD1,TRBV5-4,CASSSRTGESYEQYF,TGTGCCAGCAGCTCCAGGACAGGGGAGTCCTACGAGCAGTACTTC
NA,TRBJ2-1,NA,TRBV20-1,CSAKPGDKGQFF,TGCAGTGCTAAACCGGGGGACAAGGGGCAGTTCTTC
many,TRBJ2-3,TRBD2,TRBV29-1,CSAAGGSDTQYF,TGCAGCGCTGCGGGAGGGTCAGATACGCAGTATTTT
NA,TRBJ2-1,NA,TRBV15,CATSRDLPSSQVF,TGTGCCACCAGCAGAGATCTCCCCAGCAGCCAGGTCTTC
NA,TRBJ2-1,NA,TRBV5-1,CASSIKNEQFF,TGCGCCAGCAGTATCAAAAATGAGCAGTTCTTC